These T cell receptor beta chains were read from a single sample in a study of blood T cell repertoires in COVID-19. Generated by immunoSEQ multiplex PCR, the TCRdb table keeps only in-frame clones and is missing some. The data contain about 100,000 clones, around 87% of them singletons. Specimen: peripheral blood. The receptors come from a woman in her thirties with acute or convalescent COVID-19. The CDR3 runs from the conserved cysteine through the conserved F or W. Each record gives: clone size, D gene, V gene, J gene, CDR3 protein, CDR3 DNA. D genes are given only for firm matches. Only part of the rows carry a size: once, few, many, or a class if the clone is expanded.

>.|TRBD1|TRBV6-5|TRBJ1-1
CASSRTGNTEAFF
TGTGCCAGCAGCAGGACAGGGAACACTGAAGCTTTCTTT
>.|TRBD1|TRBV5-1|TRBJ1-2
CASSLDPRQGAIIYGYTF
TGCGCCAGCAGCTTGGATCCTCGACAGGGGGCAATTATCTATGGCTACACCTTC
>once|TRBD1|TRBV6-1|TRBJ1-6
CASSDRGPYNSPLHF
TGTGCCAGCAGTGACAGGGGGCCCTATAATTCACCCCTCCACTTT
>.|TRBD2|TRBV9|TRBJ2-3
CASSVPGTSGGPDTQYF
TGTGCCAGCAGCGTACCCGGGACTAGCGGGGGGCCCGATACGCAGTATTTT
>.|TRBD2|TRBV6-4|TRBJ2-1
CASSDSASGAEQFF
TGTGCCAGCAGTGACTCGGCTAGCGGGGCTGAGCAGTTCTTC
>.|.|TRBV6-1|TRBJ1-2
CASSEGPSNYGYTF
TGTGCCAGCAGTGAAGGGCCTTCTAACTATGGCTACACCTTC
>once|.|TRBV5-1|TRBJ2-3
CASSLAGYTDTQYF
TGCGCCAGCAGCTTGGCCGGGTACACAGATACGCAGTATTTT
>.|.|TRBV10-1|TRBJ2-1
CASSESRGQLYNEQFF
TGCGCCAGCAGTGAGTCGCGGGGACAGCTCTACAATGAGCAGTTCTTC
>.|.|TRBV10-3|TRBJ1-2
CAIGGARSTLYGYTF
TGTGCCATCGGAGGTGCCCGATCAACCCTATATGGCTACACCTTC
>.|.|TRBV5-8|TRBJ2-7
CASSLRQGLLYEQYF
TGTGCCAGCAGCTTAAGACAGGGACTCCTCTACGAGCAGTACTTC
>.|.|TRBV24-1|TRBJ2-3
CATSPDSRTDTQYF
TGTGCCACCAGTCCCGACAGCCGCACAGATACGCAGTATTTT
>few|TRBD1|TRBV6-5|TRBJ2-2
CASSVRQGRELFF
TGTGCCAGCAGCGTTAGACAGGGAAGGGAGCTGTTTTTT
>few|.|TRBV11-3|TRBJ2-1
CASSSQQEWDEQFF
TGTGCCAGCAGCTCCCAACAGGAATGGGATGAGCAGTTCTTC
>.|.|TRBV7-6|TRBJ1-1
CASSPLGGNTEAFF
TGTGCCAGCAGCCCATTAGGGGGAAACACTGAAGCTTTCTTT
>few|TRBD2|TRBV18|TRBJ2-1
CASSRASGGWNEQFF
TGTGCCAGCTCCCGGGCGAGCGGGGGCTGGAATGAGCAGTTCTTC
>.|TRBD1|TRBV10-3|TRBJ1-2
CAISESWDRYYGYTF
TGTGCCATCAGTGAGTCGTGGGACAGATACTATGGCTACACCTTC
>.|.|TRBV5-1|TRBJ2-3
CASSLGELITDTQYF
TGCGCCAGCAGCTTGGGGGAGCTTATCACAGATACGCAGTATTTT
>.|.|TRBV6-1|TRBJ1-6
CASSALGPGENSPLHF
TGTGCCAGCAGTGCCCTCGGACCGGGGGAGAATTCACCCCTCCACTTT
>few|.|TRBV12-3/TRBV12-4|TRBJ2-3
CASSRADTQYF
TGTGCCAGCTCACGGGCAGATACGCAGTATTTT
>few|TRBD1|TRBV2|TRBJ1-5
CASSAGTGGESQPQHF
TGTGCCAGCAGTGCTGGGACAGGGGGCGAGTCGCAGCCCCAGCATTTT
>.|.|TRBV6-7|TRBJ1-5
CASQTGQPQHF
TGTGCCAGCCAAACGGGTCAGCCCCAGCATTTT
>.|.|TRBV5-1|TRBJ2-3
CASSLRQATDTQYF
TGCGCCAGCAGCTTGAGGCAGGCCACAGATACGCAGTATTTT
>.|TRBD1|TRBV6-5|TRBJ1-3
CASPGQGGNTIYF
TGTGCCTCTCCTGGACAGGGAGGAAACACCATATATTTT
>.|TRBD2|TRBV9|TRBJ2-3
CASSVSSGGGATDTQYF
TGTGCCAGCAGCGTATCATCGGGAGGGGGGGCCACAGATACGCAGTATTTT
>once|.|TRBV7-8|TRBJ2-2
CASSLGGGTNTGELFF
TGTGCCAGCAGCTTAGGAGGCGGGACGAACACCGGGGAGCTGTTTTTT
>.|TRBD2|TRBV5-6|TRBJ2-1
CASSLGTTYNEQFF
TGTGCCAGCAGCCTAGGGACTACCTACAATGAGCAGTTCTTC
>once|.|TRBV29-1|TRBJ2-3
CSADDTPQYF
TGCAGCGCAGACGACACCCCGCAGTATTTT
>.|.|TRBV11-3|TRBJ1-3
CASSPRGGSGNTIYF
TGTGCCAGCAGCCCAAGGGGAGGCTCTGGAAACACCATATATTTT
>.|.|TRBV27|TRBJ2-3
CASSRKWATDTQYF
TGTGCCAGCAGTCGGAAGTGGGCGACAGATACGCAGTATTTT
>once|.|TRBV19|TRBJ1-2
CASTSSGRMAYGYTF
TGTGCCAGTACCTCCTCTGGCAGGATGGCCTATGGCTACACCTTC
>.|.|TRBV15|TRBJ1-2
CATSRDRTVGGNYGYTF
TGTGCCACCAGCAGAGATCGGACCGTGGGAGGGAACTATGGCTACACCTTC
>.|.|TRBV19|TRBJ1-5
CASSPGDGYSNQPQHF
TGTGCCAGTAGCCCGGGGGACGGCTATAGCAATCAGCCCCAGCATTTT
>.|TRBD1|TRBV6-6|TRBJ1-1
CASSWTGENTEAFF
TGTGCCAGCAGTTGGACAGGGGAGAACACTGAAGCTTTCTTT
>.|TRBD1|TRBV2|TRBJ1-1
CASREGQTNTEAFF
TGTGCCAGCAGGGAGGGACAGACGAACACTGAAGCTTTCTTT
>.|.|TRBV24-1|TRBJ1-1
CATRGGGNTEAFF
TGTGCCACCCGGGGCGGGGGGAACACTGAAGCTTTCTTT
>.|TRBD2|TRBV28|TRBJ2-2
CASRPGLAGTGELFF
TGTGCCAGCAGGCCGGGACTAGCGGGGACCGGGGAGCTGTTTTTT
>.|TRBD1|TRBV4-1|TRBJ1-3
CASSQDPRDRASGNTIYF
TGCGCCAGCAGCCAAGACCCCCGGGACAGGGCCTCTGGAAACACCATATATTTT
>.|.|TRBV5-6|TRBJ1-2
CASSFLAGLPNYGYTF
TGTGCCAGCAGCTTTTTGGCAGGCCTTCCTAACTATGGCTACACCTTC
>.|TRBD1|TRBV4-1|TRBJ1-6
CASSLSGQGTNSPLHF
TGCGCCAGCAGCCTTTCAGGACAGGGTACTAATTCACCCCTCCACTTT
>.|.|TRBV30|TRBJ1-1
CAWKNAGGTEAFF
TGTGCCTGGAAAAACGCCGGGGGCACTGAAGCTTTCTTT
>few|TRBD2|TRBV6-4|TRBJ2-1
CASRLGSGGAGGNEQFF
TGTGCCAGCAGATTGGGGAGCGGGGGGGCCGGTGGCAATGAGCAGTTCTTC
>.|TRBD1|TRBV6-5|TRBJ1-1
CASSPTGDTEAFF
TGTGCCAGCAGCCCGACAGGGGACACTGAAGCTTTCTTT
>few|TRBD1|TRBV19|TRBJ1-6
CASSIGQASYNSPLHF
TGTGCCAGTAGTATCGGACAGGCCAGCTATAATTCACCCCTCCACTTT
>.|TRBD2|TRBV18|TRBJ2-2
CASSPMGLAGAITGELFF
TGTGCCAGCTCACCCATGGGACTAGCGGGGGCCATCACCGGGGAGCTGTTTTTT
>.|TRBD1|TRBV28|TRBJ1-1
CASSATGDTEAFF
TGTGCCAGCAGTGCAACAGGGGACACTGAAGCTTTCTTT
>.|TRBD1|TRBV5-1|TRBJ1-2
CASSSDRGYGYTF
TGCGCCAGCAGCTCCGACAGGGGGTATGGCTACACCTTC
>.|TRBD1|TRBV27|TRBJ2-3
CASSFFAGTGINTQYF
TGTGCCAGCAGTTTCTTCGCCGGGACAGGGATAAATACGCAGTATTTT
>.|TRBD2|TRBV11-3|TRBJ2-1
CASSLGAGLAGGEQFF
TGTGCCAGCAGCTTAGGGGCGGGACTAGCGGGAGGAGAGCAGTTCTTC
>.|.|TRBV15|TRBJ1-5
CATTGIQPQHF
TGTGCCACCACAGGAATTCAGCCCCAGCATTTT
>.|.|TRBV30|TRBJ2-7
CAWDDTYEQYF
TGTGCCTGGGACGACACATACGAGCAGTACTTC
>.|.|TRBV7-2|TRBJ1-2
CASSLGGARGVEGYTF
TGTGCCAGCAGCTTGGGAGGGGCAAGAGGGGTGGAGGGCTACACCTTC
>.|.|TRBV2|TRBJ1-5
CASSPGGRDQPQHF
TGTGCCAGCAGCCCCGGGGGGCGAGATCAGCCCCAGCATTTT